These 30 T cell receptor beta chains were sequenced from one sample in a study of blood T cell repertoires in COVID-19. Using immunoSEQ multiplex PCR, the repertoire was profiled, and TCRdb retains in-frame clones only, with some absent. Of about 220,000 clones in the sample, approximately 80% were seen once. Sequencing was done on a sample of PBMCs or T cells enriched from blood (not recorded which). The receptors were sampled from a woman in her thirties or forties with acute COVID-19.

The CDR3 reads CSAETSGASYNEQFF. CDR3 DNA sequence: TGCAGCGCCGAGACTAGCGGGGCCTCCTACAATGAGCAGTTCTTC. V gene TRBV29-1 combines with J gene TRBJ2-1; 11 nucleotides match TRBD2. This CDR3 region has 15 residues. In germline, CDR1 is SQVTM, CDR2 ANQGSEA. Germline trimming cut 7 bases from V and 0 bases from J; bases unmatched to any gene: 5.

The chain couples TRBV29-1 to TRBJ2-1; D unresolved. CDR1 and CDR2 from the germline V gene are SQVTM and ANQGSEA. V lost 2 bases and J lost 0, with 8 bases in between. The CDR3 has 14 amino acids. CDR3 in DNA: TGCAGCGTTGAATGGAGCGCCTCCTACAATGAGCAGTTCTTC. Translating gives CSVEWSASYNEQFF.

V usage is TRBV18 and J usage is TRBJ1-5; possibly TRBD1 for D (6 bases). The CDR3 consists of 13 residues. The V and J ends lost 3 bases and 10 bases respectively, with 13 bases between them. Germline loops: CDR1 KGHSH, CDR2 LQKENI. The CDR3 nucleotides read TGTGCCAGCTCACCGGGACAATCGGAACCCCAGCATTTT. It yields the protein CASSPGQSEPQHF.

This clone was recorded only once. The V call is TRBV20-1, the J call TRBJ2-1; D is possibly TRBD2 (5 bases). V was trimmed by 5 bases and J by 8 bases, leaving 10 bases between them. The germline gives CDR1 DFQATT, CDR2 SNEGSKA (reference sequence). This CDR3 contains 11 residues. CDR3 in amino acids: CSAQLSDEQFF. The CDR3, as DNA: TGCAGTGCTCAGCTTAGCGATGAGCAGTTCTTC.

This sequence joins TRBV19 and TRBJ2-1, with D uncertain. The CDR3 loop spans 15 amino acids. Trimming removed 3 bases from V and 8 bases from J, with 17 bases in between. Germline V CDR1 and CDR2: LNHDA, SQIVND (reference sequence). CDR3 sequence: CASSIWQSAEDEQFF. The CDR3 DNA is TGTGCCAGTAGTATTTGGCAATCCGCAGAGGATGAGCAGTTCTTC.

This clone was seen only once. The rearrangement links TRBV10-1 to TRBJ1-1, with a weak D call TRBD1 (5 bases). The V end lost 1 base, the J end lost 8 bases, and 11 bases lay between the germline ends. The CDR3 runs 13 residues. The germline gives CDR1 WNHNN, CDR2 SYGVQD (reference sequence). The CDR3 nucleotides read TGCGCCAGCAGTGAGTTTCAGGGAACGGAAGCTTTCTTT. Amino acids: CASSEFQGTEAFF.

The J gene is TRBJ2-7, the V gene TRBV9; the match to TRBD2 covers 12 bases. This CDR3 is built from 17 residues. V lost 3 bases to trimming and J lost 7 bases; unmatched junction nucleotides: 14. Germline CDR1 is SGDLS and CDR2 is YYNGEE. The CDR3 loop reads CASSAGLAGPIGGEQYF. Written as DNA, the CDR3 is TGTGCCAGCAGCGCGGGACTAGCGGGTCCCATCGGGGGGGAGCAGTACTTC.

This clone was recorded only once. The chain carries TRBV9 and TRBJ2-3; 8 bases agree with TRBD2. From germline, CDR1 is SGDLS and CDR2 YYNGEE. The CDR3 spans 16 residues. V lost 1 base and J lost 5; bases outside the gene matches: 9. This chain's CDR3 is CASSVSRGAVVDTQYF. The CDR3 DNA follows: TGTGCCAGCAGCGTATCGCGGGGGGCGGTTGTAGATACGCAGTATTTT.

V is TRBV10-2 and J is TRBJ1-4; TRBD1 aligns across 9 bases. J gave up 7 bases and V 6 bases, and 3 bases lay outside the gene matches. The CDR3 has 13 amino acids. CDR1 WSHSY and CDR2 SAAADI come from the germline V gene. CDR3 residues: CASRDRGGEKLFF. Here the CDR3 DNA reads TGCGCCAGCAGAGACAGGGGGGGTGAAAAACTGTTTTTT.

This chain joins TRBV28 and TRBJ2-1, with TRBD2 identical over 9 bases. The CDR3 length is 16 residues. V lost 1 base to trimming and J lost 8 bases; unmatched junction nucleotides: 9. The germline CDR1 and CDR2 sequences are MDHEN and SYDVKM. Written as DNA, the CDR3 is TGTGCCAGCAGTTTATTCGGGCGGGAGGGCCACTATGAGCAGTTCTTC. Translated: CASSLFGREGHYEQFF.

DNA of the CDR3: TGTGCCATCTCTACTAGTTTGGGCTCCTACAATGAGCAGTTCTTC. Amino acid sequence: CAISTSLGSYNEQFF. The J gene is TRBJ2-1, the V gene TRBV10-3, with a possible D match to TRBD2 (5 bases). V lost 8 bases, J lost 0 bases, and 14 bases lay in between. There are 15 residues in the CDR3. Germline assignment: CDR1 ENHRY and CDR2 SYGVKD.

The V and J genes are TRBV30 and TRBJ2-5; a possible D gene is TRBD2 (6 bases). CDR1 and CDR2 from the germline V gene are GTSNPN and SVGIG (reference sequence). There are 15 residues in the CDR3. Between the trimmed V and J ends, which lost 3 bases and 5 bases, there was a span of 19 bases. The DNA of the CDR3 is TGTGCCTGGAGGGGACTGACGGGGGTAACGGAGACCCAGTACTTC. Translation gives CAWRGLTGVTETQYF.

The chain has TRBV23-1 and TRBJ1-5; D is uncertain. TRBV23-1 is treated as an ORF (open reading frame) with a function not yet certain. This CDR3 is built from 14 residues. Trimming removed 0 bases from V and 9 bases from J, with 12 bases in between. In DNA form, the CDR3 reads TGCGCCAGCAGTCAATCGATGTACGGCGGGCCCCAGCATTTT. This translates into CASSQSMYGGPQHF.

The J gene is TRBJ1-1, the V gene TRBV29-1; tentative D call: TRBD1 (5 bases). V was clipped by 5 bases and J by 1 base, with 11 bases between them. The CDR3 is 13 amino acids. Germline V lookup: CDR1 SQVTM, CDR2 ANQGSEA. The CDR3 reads CSVSRTPNTEAFF. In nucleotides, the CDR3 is TGCAGCGTTTCACGGACACCGAACACTGAAGCTTTCTTT.

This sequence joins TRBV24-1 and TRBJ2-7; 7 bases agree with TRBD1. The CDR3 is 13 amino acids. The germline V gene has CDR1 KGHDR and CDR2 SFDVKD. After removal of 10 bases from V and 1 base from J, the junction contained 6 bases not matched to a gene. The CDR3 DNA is TGTGCCACTCGGGACAGCCTATCCTACGAGCAGTACTTC. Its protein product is CATRDSLSYEQYF.

CDR3 in amino acids: CASSPRGDEQFF. In nucleotides, the CDR3 is TGTGCCAGCAGCCCGCGGGGGGATGAGCAGTTCTTC. This rearrangement joins TRBV7-2 to TRBJ2-1; TRBD2 matches at 8 bases. CDR1 and CDR2 (germline): SGHTA, FQGNSA. CDR3 length equals 12 residues. V shed 5 bases and J 8 bases; nucleotides not matched to a gene: 2.

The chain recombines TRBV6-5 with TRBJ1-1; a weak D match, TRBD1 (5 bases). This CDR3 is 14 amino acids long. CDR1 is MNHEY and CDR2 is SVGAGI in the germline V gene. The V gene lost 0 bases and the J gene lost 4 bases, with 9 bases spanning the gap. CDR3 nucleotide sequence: TGTGCCAGCAGTTACTCCGGGGGTAGCACTGAAGCTTTCTTT. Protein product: CASSYSGGSTEAFF.

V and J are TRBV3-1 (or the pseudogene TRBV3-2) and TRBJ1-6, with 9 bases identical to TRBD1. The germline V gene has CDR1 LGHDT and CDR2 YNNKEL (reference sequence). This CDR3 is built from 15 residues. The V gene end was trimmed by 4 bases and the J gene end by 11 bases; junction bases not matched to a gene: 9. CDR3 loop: CASSRWTGVNPPLHF. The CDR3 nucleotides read TGTGCCAGCAGCCGTTGGACAGGGGTAAATCCACCCCTCCACTTT.

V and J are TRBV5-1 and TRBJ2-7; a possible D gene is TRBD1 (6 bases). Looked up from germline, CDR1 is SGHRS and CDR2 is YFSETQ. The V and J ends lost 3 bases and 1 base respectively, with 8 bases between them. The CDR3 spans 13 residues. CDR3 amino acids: CASSSGQSYEQYF. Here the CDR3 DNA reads TGCGCCAGCAGCTCTGGACAGTCCTACGAGCAGTACTTC.

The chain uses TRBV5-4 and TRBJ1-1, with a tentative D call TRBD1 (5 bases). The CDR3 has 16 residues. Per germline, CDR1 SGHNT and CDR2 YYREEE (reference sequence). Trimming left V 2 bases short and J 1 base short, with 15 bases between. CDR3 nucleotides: TGTGCCAGCAGCTTTATGTCTCGGACACCGAACACTGAAGCTTTCTTT. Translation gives CASSFMSRTPNTEAFF.

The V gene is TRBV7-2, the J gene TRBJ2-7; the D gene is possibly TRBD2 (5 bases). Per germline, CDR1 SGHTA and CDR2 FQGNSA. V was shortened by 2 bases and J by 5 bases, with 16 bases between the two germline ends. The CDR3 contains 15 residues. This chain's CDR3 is CASSLRIGGIHEQYF. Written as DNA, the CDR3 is TGTGCCAGCAGCTTAAGGATCGGAGGAATCCACGAGCAGTACTTC.

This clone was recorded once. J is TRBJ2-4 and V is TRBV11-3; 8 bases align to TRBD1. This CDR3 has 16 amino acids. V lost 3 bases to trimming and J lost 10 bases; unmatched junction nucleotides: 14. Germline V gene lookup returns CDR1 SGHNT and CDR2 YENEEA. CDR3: CASSFPRRGQDKIQYF. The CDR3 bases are TGTGCCAGCAGCTTCCCGCGTAGGGGACAGGATAAGATTCAGTACTTC. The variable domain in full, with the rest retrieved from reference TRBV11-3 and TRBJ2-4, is EAGVVQSPRYKIIEKKQPVAFWCNPISGHNTLYWYLQNLGQGPELLIRYENEEAVDDSQLPKDRFSAERLKGVDSTLKIQPAELGDSAVYLCASSFPRRGQDKIQYFGAGTRLSVL.

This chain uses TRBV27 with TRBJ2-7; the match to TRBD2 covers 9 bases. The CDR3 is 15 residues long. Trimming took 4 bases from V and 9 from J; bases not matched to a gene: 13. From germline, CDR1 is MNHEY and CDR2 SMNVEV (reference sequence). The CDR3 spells CASSSTGGLAPSQYF. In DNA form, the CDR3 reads TGTGCCAGCAGTTCCACTGGGGGACTAGCCCCTTCGCAGTACTTC.

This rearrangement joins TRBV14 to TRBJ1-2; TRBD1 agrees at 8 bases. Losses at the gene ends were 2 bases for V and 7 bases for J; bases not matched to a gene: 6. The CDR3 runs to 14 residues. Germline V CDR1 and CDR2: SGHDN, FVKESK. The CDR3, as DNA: TGTGCCAGCAGCCAACGGACAGGGCACCTTGGCTACACCTTC. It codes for CASSQRTGHLGYTF.

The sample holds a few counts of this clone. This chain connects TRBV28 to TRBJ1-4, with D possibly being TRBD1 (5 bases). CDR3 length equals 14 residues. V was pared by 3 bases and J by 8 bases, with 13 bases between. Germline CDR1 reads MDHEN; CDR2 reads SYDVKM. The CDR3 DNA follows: TGTGCCAGCAGTTTTTATCAGGGCGGCGAAAAACTGTTTTTT. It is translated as CASSFYQGGEKLFF.

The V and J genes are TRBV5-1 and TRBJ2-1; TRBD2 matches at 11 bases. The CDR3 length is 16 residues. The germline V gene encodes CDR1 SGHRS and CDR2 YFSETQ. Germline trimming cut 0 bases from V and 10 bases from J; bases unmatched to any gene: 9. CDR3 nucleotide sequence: TGCGCCAGCAGCTTGGATCCGTCCGGGACTAGCGGCGAGCAGTTCTTC. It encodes CASSLDPSGTSGEQFF.

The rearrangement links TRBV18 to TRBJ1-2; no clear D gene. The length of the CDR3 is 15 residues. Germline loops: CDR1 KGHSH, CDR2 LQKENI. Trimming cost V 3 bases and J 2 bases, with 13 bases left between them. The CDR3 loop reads CASSPLEGGNYGYTF. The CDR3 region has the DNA TGTGCCAGCTCACCTCTTGAGGGAGGGAACTATGGCTACACCTTC.

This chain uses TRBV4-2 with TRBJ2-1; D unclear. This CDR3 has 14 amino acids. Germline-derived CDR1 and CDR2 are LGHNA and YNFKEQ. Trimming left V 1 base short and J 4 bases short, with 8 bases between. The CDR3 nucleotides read TGTGCCAGCAGCCAAGGCTATTCGTACAATGAGCAGTTCTTC. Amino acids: CASSQGYSYNEQFF.

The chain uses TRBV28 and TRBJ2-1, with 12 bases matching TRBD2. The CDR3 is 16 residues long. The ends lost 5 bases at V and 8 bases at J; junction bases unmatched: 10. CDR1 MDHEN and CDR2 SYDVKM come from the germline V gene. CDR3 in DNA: TGTGCCAGCAGTCAGGGACTAGCGGGCCCGTTGGATGAGCAGTTCTTC. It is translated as CASSQGLAGPLDEQFF.

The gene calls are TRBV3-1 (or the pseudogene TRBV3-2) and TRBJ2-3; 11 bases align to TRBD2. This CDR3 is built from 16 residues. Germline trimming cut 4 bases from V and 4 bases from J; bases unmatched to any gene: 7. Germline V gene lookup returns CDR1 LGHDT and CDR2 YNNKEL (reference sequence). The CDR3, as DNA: TGTGCCAGCAGCCTAGGGACTAGCGGAAGCCCAGATACGCAGTATTTT. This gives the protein CASSLGTSGSPDTQYF.